This is a list of T cell receptor beta chains from one sample in a study of T cells in Graves' hyperthyroidism and ophthalmopathy. One entry per CDR3 protein results from TCRdb running MiXCR on the multiplex PCR reads. This table holds fewer than 650,000 distinct CDR3 sequences, 12% to 15% found once. Sequencing was performed on blood. All receptors derive from a middle-aged woman with Graves' hyperthyroidism. CDR3s include the opening cysteine and the closing phenylalanine or tryptophan. D genes are given only for firm matches. Clone sizes are given selectively: once, few, many, or a class where the clone is expanded.

d_gene	v_gene	abundance	j_gene	CDR3aa	CDR3nt
.	TRBV3-1	many	TRBJ2-1	CASSQRPGGEQFF	TGTGCCAGCAGCCAACGACCCGGCGGTGAGCAGTTCTTC
TRBD2	TRBV10-1	many	TRBJ2-5	CASSENVGGPQETQYF	TGCGCCAGCAGTGAGAATGTGGGAGGGCCGCAGGAGACCCAGTACTTC
.	TRBV5-4	.	TRBJ2-6	CASSRRGTFRSGANVLTF	TGTGCCAGCAGCCGACGGGGGACTTTCCGCTCTGGGGCCAACGTCCTGACTTTC
TRBD2	TRBV3-1	.	TRBJ2-7	CASSQAGTSGRGSEQYF	TGTGCCAGCAGCCAAGCCGGGACTAGCGGGAGGGGCTCCGAGCAGTACTTC
TRBD1	TRBV5-5	.	TRBJ1-3	CASSLGDREENTIYF	TGTGCCAGCAGCTTGGGGGACAGGGAGGAAAACACCATATATTTT
TRBD1	TRBV12-3/TRBV12-4	.	TRBJ1-4	CASSSTGGKDEKLFF	TGTGCCAGCAGTTCCACAGGGGGTAAGGATGAAAAACTGTTTTTT
TRBD1	TRBV20-1	.	TRBJ1-4	CSARPRDRGRSGEKLFF	TGCAGTGCTAGACCCCGGGACAGGGGGCGGTCGGGTGAAAAACTGTTTTTT
.	TRBV7-9	few	TRBJ2-1	CASDGVSSYNEQFF	TGTGCCAGCGACGGGGTAAGCTCCTACAATGAGCAGTTCTTC
.	TRBV27	many	TRBJ2-1	CASSPTFDTYNEQFF	TGTGCCAGCAGTCCGACCTTTGATACCTACAATGAGCAGTTCTTC
.	TRBV6-1	.	TRBJ1-4	CASSEATGANEKLFF	TGTGCCAGCAGTGAAGCTACGGGGGCTAATGAAAAACTGTTTTTT
TRBD1	TRBV20-1	many	TRBJ2-3	CSVAGGLSTDTQYF	TGCAGTGTCGCAGGGGGCCTTAGCACAGATACGCAGTATTTT
.	TRBV5-1	many	TRBJ1-2	CASSLRPGTDYGYTF	TGCGCCAGCAGCTTGCGACCCGGAACAGACTATGGCTACACCTTC
.	TRBV18	many	TRBJ2-3	CASSPPVNSDTQYF	TGTGCCAGCTCACCACCGGTAAACTCAGATACGCAGTATTTT
.	TRBV29-1	many	TRBJ2-5	CSVGPSGRETQYF	TGCAGCGTCGGACCAAGCGGAAGGGAGACCCAGTACTTC
.	TRBV12-3/TRBV12-4	few	TRBJ2-2	CASSPGAGATTGELFF	TGTGCCAGCAGCCCGGGGGCGGGAGCGACCACCGGGGAGCTGTTTTTT
TRBD1	TRBV6-2/TRBV6-3	.	TRBJ1-4	CASSYNRDRNEKLFF	TGTGCCAGCAGTTACAACCGGGACAGGAATGAAAAACTGTTTTTT
TRBD1	TRBV20-1	many	TRBJ2-7	CSARPDRGDYEQYF	TGCAGTGCTAGACCGGACAGGGGGGATTACGAGCAGTACTTC
.	TRBV24-1	few	TRBJ1-2	CATRRRIGYTF	TGTGCCACCAGGCGGAGGATTGGCTACACCTTC
.	TRBV20-1	many	TRBJ2-5	CSARDDRRQADETQYF	TGCAGTGCTAGAGATGACAGGAGGCAGGCTGATGAGACCCAGTACTTC
TRBD1	TRBV19	.	TRBJ1-1	CASKETGGSRSTEAFF	TGTGCCAGTAAAGAGACAGGGGGCTCTCGGAGCACTGAAGCTTTCTTT
TRBD1	TRBV2	many	TRBJ2-3	CASSPGGGTQYF	TGTGCCAGCAGTCCAGGGGGCGGTACGCAGTATTTT
TRBD2	TRBV5-6	many	TRBJ2-1	CASTTGLSYNEQFF	TGTGCCAGCACCACGGGACTATCCTACAATGAGCAGTTCTTC
.	TRBV7-9	few	TRBJ1-2	CASSLGGVGNYGYTF	TGTGCCAGCAGCTTAGGTGGGGTGGGGAACTATGGCTACACCTTC